The 22 T cell receptor beta chains below all came from one sample that was sequenced in a study of T cell responses to AZD1222 COVID-19 vaccine. TCRdb's copy holds only in-frame clones and misses some; the assay was immunoSEQ multiplex PCR. Of approximately 140,000 clones listed, 80% to 90% are singletons. This material consisted of peripheral blood, taken on day 0 of AZD1222 vaccination. These receptors were taken from an adult in good health.

This clone has a single count. This sequence joins TRBV5-5 and TRBJ1-1; D unclear. This CDR3 region has 13 residues. Trimming left V 2 bases short and J 1 base short, with 6 bases between. Germline values: CDR1 SGHKS, CDR2 YYEKEE (reference sequence). CDR3 amino acids: CASSFKGNTEAFF. CDR3 nucleotide sequence: TGTGCCAGCAGCTTTAAAGGGAACACTGAAGCTTTCTTT.

The chain uses TRBV20-1 and TRBJ2-4; TRBD2 aligns across 10 bases. Germline CDR1 and CDR2: DFQATT and SNEGSKA (reference sequence). This CDR3 comprises 13 residues. With 3 bases clipped from V and 15 bases from J, the junction kept 11 bases outside the gene matches. CDR3 sequence (DNA): TGCAGTGCTAGTTCCCTAGCGGGAGAGGGCTGGTACTTC. Amino acid sequence: CSASSLAGEGWYF.

The V gene is TRBV3-1 (or the pseudogene TRBV3-2), the J gene TRBJ2-2; 8 bases match TRBD1. The CDR3 totals 18 residues. J lost 6 bases, V lost 4 bases, and 16 bases had no gene match. Germline V gene data show CDR1 as LGHDT and CDR2 as YNNKEL (reference sequence). The DNA for the CDR3 is TGTGCCAGCAGCCCCGTGAGTCACTACAGGGGGTACTCCGGGGAGCTGTTTTTT. Encoded protein: CASSPVSHYRGYSGELFF.

The chain recombines TRBV5-4 with TRBJ2-6; tentatively, D is TRBD2 (5 bases). The V end was cut by 3 bases, the J end by 4 bases, with 17 bases between. The CDR3 is made up of 17 amino acids. Germline V gene lookup returns CDR1 SGHNT and CDR2 YYREEE (reference sequence). CDR3 sequence reads: CASSSPGRGAGANVLTF. CDR3 sequence (DNA): TGTGCCAGCAGCTCCCCAGGTCGGGGAGCGGGGGCCAACGTCCTGACTTTC.

The CDR3 nucleotides are TGCAGCGTGGGTCAGGCCGGGGGGTTCGACTATGGCTACACCTTC. Residues: CSVGQAGGFDYGYTF. The rearrangement joins TRBV29-1 to TRBJ1-2; TRBD1 might be the D (5 bases). The V gene's germline CDR1 is SQVTM and CDR2 ANQGSEA. V shed 6 bases and J shed 3 bases, with 20 bases lying between them. CDR3 size: 15 residues.

This chain links TRBV5-5 with TRBJ2-2, with D unclear. The CDR3 length is 14 residues. V shed 6 bases and J shed 0 bases, with 9 bases lying between them. Germline V CDR1 and CDR2: SGHKS, YYEKEE (reference sequence). The CDR3: CASTLTTNTGELFF. CDR3 in DNA: TGTGCCAGCACCCTCACGACGAACACCGGGGAGCTGTTTTTT.

The chain recombines TRBV25-1 with TRBJ1-4; D not resolved. The CDR3 is 14 residues long. V lost 5 bases to trimming and J lost 3 bases, with 10 bases between them. Germline V gene sequence: CDR1 MGHDK, CDR2 SYGVNS. The CDR3 reads CASSRAGPNEKLFF. The DNA of the CDR3 is TGTGCCAGCAGTCGCGCAGGCCCTAATGAAAAACTGTTTTTT. Full variable domain (missing parts from reference TRBV25-1 and TRBJ1-4): EADIYQTPRYLVIGTGKKITLECSQTMGHDKMYWYQQDPGMELHLIHYSYGVNSTEKGDLSSESTVSRIRTEHFPLTLESARPSHTSQYLCASSRAGPNEKLFFGSGTQLSVL.

The J gene is TRBJ2-3, the V gene TRBV7-2; maybe TRBD2 (5 bases). Trimming removed 0 bases from V and 5 bases from J, with 12 bases in between. The length of the CDR3 is 15 residues. Germline assignment: CDR1 SGHTA and CDR2 FQGNSA. The CDR3, as DNA: TGTGCCAGCAGCTTAGCGGCTAGCTGGGGAGATACGCAGTATTTT. The encoded protein is CASSLAASWGDTQYF.

This sequence joins TRBV9 and TRBJ1-1; no clear D gene. The germline gives CDR1 SGDLS, CDR2 YYNGEE. This CDR3 contains 16 residues. Trimming stripped 0 bases from V and 0 bases from J, with 12 bases between. DNA of the CDR3: TGTGCCAGCAGCGTAGCGGTTTCTCTCTTGAACACTGAAGCTTTCTTT. It yields the protein CASSVAVSLLNTEAFF.

The CDR3 DNA reads TGCGCCAGCAGCGGGCTAGCGGGAGGACGAGAGACCCAGTACTTC. Protein product: CASSGLAGGRETQYF. The chain carries TRBV4-1 and TRBJ2-5; 11 bases align to TRBD2. The CDR3 consists of 15 residues. Germline V lookup: CDR1 MGHRA, CDR2 YSYEKL. The trim removed 5 bases at V and 4 bases at J, leaving 6 bases unmatched.

CDR3 bases: TGTGCCAGCAGGGTTCTAGCGGGAGGGGGCGAGCAGTACTTC. It specifies CASRVLAGGGEQYF. V and J are TRBV2 and TRBJ2-7; 12 bases fit TRBD2. With 6 bases clipped from V and 6 bases from J, the junction kept 6 bases outside the gene matches. The CDR3 extends over 14 amino acids. Germline V lookup: CDR1 SNHLY, CDR2 FYNNEI. The full variable domain, completed using reference TRBV2 and TRBJ2-7, is EPEVTQTPSHQVTQMGQEVILRCVPISNHLYFYWYRQILGQKVEFLVSFYNNEISEKSEIFDDQFSVERPDGSNFTLKIRSTKLEDSAMYFCASRVLAGGGEQYFGPGTRLTVT.

The CDR3 is CASTLTSALGGNEQFF. CDR3 DNA: TGCGCCAGCACCCTCACTAGCGCTTTAGGGGGCAATGAGCAGTTCTTC. V gene TRBV5-1 combines with J gene TRBJ2-1, with a weak D call TRBD2 (7 bases). Germline V gives CDR1 SGHRS, CDR2 YFSETQ. The CDR3 runs to 16 residues. Trimming stripped 6 bases from V and 6 bases from J, with 22 bases between.

This clone was detected only once. The V gene is TRBV28, the J gene TRBJ1-5, with D possibly matching TRBD1 (5 bases). CDR1 MDHEN and CDR2 SYDVKM come from the germline V gene. V dropped 5 bases and J dropped 1 base, with 18 bases sitting between them. The CDR3 consists of 17 residues. CDR3 nucleotides: TGTGCCAGCAGTCTCCCCTTGATTGGGGGGAGCAATCAGCCCCAGCATTTT. The encoded protein is CASSLPLIGGSNQPQHF.

V is TRBV4-2 and J is TRBJ2-2; no clear D gene. The germline V and J ends were trimmed by 3 bases and 0 bases, with 17 bases remaining between them. Looked up from germline, CDR1 is LGHNA and CDR2 is YNFKEQ. CDR3 length equals 18 residues. In nucleotides, the CDR3 is TGTGCCAGCAGCCACCCGATAATCCCTAACCCGAACACCGGGGAGCTGTTTTTT. Translation gives CASSHPIIPNPNTGELFF.

The V and J genes are TRBV5-6 and TRBJ1-1, with D possibly TRBD1 on 5 matching bases. CDR3 length: 18 residues. Between the trimmed V and J ends, which lost 0 bases and 0 bases, there was a span of 18 bases. Per the germline V gene, CDR1 is SGHDT and CDR2 is YYEEEE. The CDR3 loop reads CASSLGSGHMRMNTEAFF. The CDR3 coding sequence is TGTGCCAGCAGCTTGGGTTCCGGACATATGAGGATGAACACTGAAGCTTTCTTT.

This clone occurred once. The CDR3 nucleotides are TGTGCCAGCAGCGTAGATGCAGGGCCCCAAGAGACCCAGTACTTC. This codes for CASSVDAGPQETQYF. The chain has TRBV9 and TRBJ2-5, with D possibly being TRBD1 (5 bases). V was trimmed by 0 bases and J by 1 base, leaving 10 bases between them. The germline CDR1 and CDR2 sequences are SGDLS and YYNGEE. The CDR3 consists of 15 residues.

CDR3 nucleotide sequence: TGTGCCAGCAGTTCACACGCCTCCGGGACAGGGGGGGTTGAAGAAAAACTGTTTTTT. It is translated as CASSSHASGTGGVEEKLFF. The V call is TRBV6-2 or TRBV6-3, the J call TRBJ1-4; the match to TRBD1 covers 11 bases. The CDR3 runs 19 residues. Germline values: CDR1 MNHEY, CDR2 SVGEGT. V gave up 4 bases and J gave up 8 bases; unmatched junction bases: 18.

This chain links TRBV24-1 with TRBJ2-2; TRBD1 matches 10 bases. V was pared by 5 bases and J by 7 bases, with 6 bases of the junction left unmatched. Germline V gene lookup returns CDR1 KGHDR and CDR2 SFDVKD. The CDR3 runs to 15 residues. CDR3 amino acids: CATSVTGGAGGELFF. The CDR3 DNA sequence: TGTGCCACCAGTGTGACAGGGGGCGCTGGCGGGGAGCTGTTTTTT.

The chain joins TRBV10-3 to TRBJ1-4, with a possible D match to TRBD1 (5 bases). Trimming shortened V by 0 bases and J by 7 bases, and 15 bases separated the two germline ends. Germline values: CDR1 ENHRY, CDR2 SYGVKD. The CDR3 consists of 16 residues. The chain's CDR3 is CAISESTTGVSEKLFF. The CDR3 nucleotides are TGTGCCATCAGTGAGTCGACAACGGGGGTTTCTGAAAAACTGTTTTTT.

The chain employs TRBV7-9 and TRBJ1-3; 9 nucleotides agree with TRBD1. V was pared by 4 bases and J by 0 bases, with 10 bases of the junction left unmatched. The CDR3 contains 18 residues. CDR1 and CDR2 (germline): SEHNR, FQNEAQ (reference sequence). The CDR3 sequence is CASSSRQGGILSGNTIYF. The CDR3 DNA reads TGTGCCAGCAGCTCCAGACAGGGGGGGATACTCTCTGGAAACACCATATATTTT.

CDR3 sequence: CASSRRGNTGELFF. CDR3 sequence (DNA): TGTGCCAGCAGCCGACGGGGGAACACCGGGGAGCTGTTTTTT. The chain joins TRBV11-2 to TRBJ2-2; a possible D gene is TRBD2 (5 bases). The CDR3 consists of 14 residues. The germline V gene has CDR1 SGHAT and CDR2 FQNNGV. Between the trimmed V and J ends, which lost 5 bases and 1 base, there was a span of 8 bases.

The chain carries TRBV28 and TRBJ1-2; D call uncertain. Germline lookup yields CDR1 MDHEN and CDR2 SYDVKM. Between the trimmed V and J ends, which lost 5 bases and 2 bases, there was a span of 12 bases. This CDR3 spans 14 amino acids. The CDR3 loop is CASSPGGSNYGYTF. The CDR3, as DNA: TGTGCCAGCAGTCCCGGAGGTTCGAACTATGGCTACACCTTC.